This T cell receptor (beta chain) was identified during a study of cytomegalovirus exposure and HLA in healthy donors. Study-wide results and limits: In a later analysis, parvovirus B19, influenza, CMV and Epstein-Barr virus appeared linked to several top co-occurrence clusters. Most subjects had HLA-A and HLA-B alleles reportedly predicted accurately by TCR beta sequences.

The CDR3 is 14 amino acids. Germline lookup yields CDR1 MDHEN and CDR2 SYDVKM. The J segment lost 7 bases and the V segment lost 6 bases, leaving 7 bases of the junction unmatched. About this clone itself: Its target is not known.

PCR primers comprised 60 Vbeta and 13 Jbeta primers. Using immunoSEQ multiplex PCR, the repertoire was profiled, and TCRdb retains in-frame clones only, with some absent. The data hold about 180,000 clones, with about 80% observed a single time. The sample taken for sequencing was PBMCs. V usage is TRBV28 and J usage is TRBJ2-2, with 8 bases lining up with TRBD1. The clonotype was recovered from a woman aged 45 to 65 in good health and CMV-seronegative. CDR3 amino acids: CASRLQGGGGELFF. The CDR3 coding sequence is TGTGCCAGCAGACTACAGGGGGGCGGCGGGGAGCTGTTTTTT.